One sample yielded the 32 T cell receptor beta chains listed below, sequenced in a study of cytomegalovirus exposure and HLA in healthy donors. The PCR employed 60 Vbeta primers together with 13 Jbeta primers. Profiling relied on immunoSEQ multiplex PCR, and the TCRdb table lists in-frame clones only, not all of them. The sample lists 100,000 to 150,000 clones, approximately 78% occurring once. Input material: PBMCs. Receptor source: a woman in her thirties or forties in good health and CMV-seropositive.

On this clone itself: The germline gene is not matched at one end of the junction; a read error may be the cause. V and J are TRBV7-7 and TRBJ2-7; perhaps TRBD1 as D (6 bases). The CDR3 runs to 16 residues. Germline loops: CDR1 SSHAT, CDR2 FNYEAQ (reference sequence). Here the CDR3 reads CASSLAWEQGDYEQYF. The CDR3 DNA follows: TGTGCTAGCAGCTTAGCGTGGGAACAGGGAGACTACGAGCAGTACTTC.

This chain links TRBV5-8 with TRBJ2-3, with 7 bases aligning to TRBD1. The CDR3 loop spans 14 amino acids. J lost 4 bases, V lost 4 bases, and 6 bases had no gene match. CDR1 is SGHTS and CDR2 is YDEGEE in the germline V gene. CDR3 region: CASSLLTGPDTQYF. CDR3 DNA: TGTGCCAGCAGCCTGTTGACAGGGCCAGATACGCAGTATTTT.

CDR3 in DNA: TGTGCCAGCAGCTTTGCAGGGGTGAGCACAGATACGCAGTATTTT. This encodes CASSFAGVSTDTQYF. The chain links TRBV11-1 to TRBJ2-3; TRBD1 is a possible D gene (6 bases). With 3 bases removed from V and 0 bases from J, the gap between germline ends came to 10 bases. The CDR3 has 15 amino acids. Germline loops: CDR1 SGHAT, CDR2 FQDESV (reference sequence).

Worth noting for this clone: Other DNA sequences in this specimen translate into the identical CDR3. The J gene is TRBJ1-1, the V gene TRBV6-1; perhaps TRBD1 as D (6 bases). Germline loops: CDR1 MNHNS, CDR2 SASEGT. V lost 3 bases to trimming and J lost 1 base, with 18 bases between them. The CDR3 covers 17 residues. This CDR3 reads CASSERWDTKGNTEAFF. CDR3 nucleotides: TGTGCCAGCAGTGAGCGATGGGACACCAAGGGGAACACTGAAGCTTTCTTT.

This clone has just one count. This chain uses TRBV2 with TRBJ1-1; TRBD1 matches 7 bases. V was pared by 6 bases and J by 5 bases, with 9 bases of the junction left unmatched. The germline CDR1 and CDR2 sequences are SNHLY and FYNNEI. This CDR3 has 14 amino acids. CDR3 amino acids: CASSFQGEGTEAFF. The CDR3 DNA reads as TGTGCCAGCAGCTTTCAGGGGGAAGGTACTGAAGCTTTCTTT.

This sequence joins TRBV5-4 and TRBJ2-6, with D maybe TRBD2 (6 bases). The ends were cut back, 4 bases at V and 4 bases at J, with 15 bases in the middle. Looked up from germline, CDR1 is SGHNT and CDR2 is YYREEE (reference sequence). The CDR3 consists of 16 residues. CDR3 nucleotides: TGTGCCAGCAGCCCCGGCGGGGCGGGCGGGGCCAACGTCCTGACTTTC. It encodes CASSPGGAGGANVLTF. The full variable domain, with the rest looked up from reference TRBV5-4 and TRBJ2-6, is ETGVTQSPTHLIKTRGQQVTLRCSSQSGHNTVSWYQQALGQGPQFIFQYYREEENGRGNFPPRFSGLQFPNYSSELNVNALELDDSALYLCASSPGGAGGANVLTFGAGSRLTVL.

The CDR3 region is CSVGLAGELFF. Written as DNA, the CDR3 is TGCAGCGTCGGGTTGGCCGGGGAGCTGTTTTTT. The chain combines TRBV29-1 with TRBJ2-2; D not certain. Germline CDR1 and CDR2: SQVTM and ANQGSEA. The CDR3 loop spans 11 amino acids. With 6 bases removed from V and 6 bases from J, the gap between germline ends came to 8 bases.

The chain employs TRBV4-2 and TRBJ2-7; D call uncertain. CDR1 and CDR2 from the germline V gene are LGHNA and YNFKEQ. The CDR3 contains 17 residues. The germline V and J ends were trimmed by 0 bases and 0 bases, with 15 bases remaining between them. Here the CDR3 reads CASSQDEALHSSYEQYF. Written as DNA, the CDR3 is TGTGCCAGCAGCCAAGATGAAGCGCTTCATAGCTCCTACGAGCAGTACTTC.

This chain joins TRBV6-5 and TRBJ2-1; possible D gene TRBD2, 7 bases. V lost 2 bases to trimming and J lost 2 bases, with 10 bases between them. Germline CDR1 and CDR2: MNHEY and SVGAGI. The CDR3 covers 15 residues. In DNA form, the CDR3 reads TGTGCCAGCAGTTACGCGGGGGCCCCCTACAATGAGCAGTTCTTC. This gives the protein CASSYAGAPYNEQFF.

CDR3 nucleotide sequence: TGCGCCAGCAGCTTGGACGACAGGGCTGGCTACACCTTC. Its protein is CASSLDDRAGYTF. The rearrangement uses TRBV5-1 and TRBJ1-2; 7 bases match TRBD1. Germline-derived CDR1 and CDR2 are SGHRS and YFSETQ. V dropped 0 bases and J dropped 7; count of bases not matched to a gene: 3. The CDR3 runs to 13 residues.

The chain has TRBV18 and TRBJ2-5; unclear D gene. This CDR3 is built from 12 residues. Trimming shortened V by 5 bases and J by 7 bases, and 11 bases separated the two germline ends. Germline V gene sequence: CDR1 KGHSH, CDR2 LQKENI. In nucleotides, the CDR3 is TGTGCCAGCTCAGCATCGTCAGGGACCCAGTACTTC. Translated: CASSASSGTQYF. The whole variable domain, filled in from reference TRBV18 and TRBJ2-5, reads NAGVMQNPRHLVRRRGQEARLRCSPMKGHSHVYWYRQLPEEGLKFMVYLQKENIIDESGMPKERFSAEFPKEGPSILRIQQVVRGDSAAYFCASSASSGTQYFGPGTRLLVL.

The chain carries TRBV5-1 and TRBJ2-7, with 7 bases lining up with TRBD2. The V and J ends lost 0 bases and 4 bases, in that order; junction bases with no gene match: 7. The CDR3 covers 15 residues. Looked up from germline, CDR1 is SGHRS and CDR2 is YFSETQ. Written as DNA, the CDR3 is TGCGCCAGCAGCTTGGGGCAGGGCGGGGGTTACGAGCAGTACTTC. This translates into CASSLGQGGGYEQYF.

This rearrangement joins TRBV13 to TRBJ2-7; D call uncertain. CDR1 PRHDT and CDR2 FYEKMQ come from the germline V gene (reference sequence). The CDR3 is 14 residues long. The V end was cut by 6 bases, the J end by 6 bases, with 18 bases between. CDR3 sequence reads: CASSQRRGLGEQYF. DNA for the CDR3: TGTGCCAGCAGTCAACGTCGTGGTCTCGGCGAGCAGTACTTC.

The gene calls are TRBV5-5 and TRBJ1-2, with D perhaps matching TRBD1 (5 bases). The CDR3 contains 16 residues. Germline loops: CDR1 SGHKS, CDR2 YYEKEE (reference sequence). V lost 0 bases and J 8 bases, leaving 20 bases between the germline ends. The CDR3 DNA is TGTGCCAGCAGCTTGGGGGACGTCGCCAGCGGGCGCGGCTACACCTTC. It yields the protein CASSLGDVASGRGYTF.

The J gene is TRBJ1-1, the V gene TRBV5-1; D uncertain. The CDR3 has 15 residues. Deletions cut 4 bases from V and 7 bases from J, with 20 bases between. The germline CDR1 and CDR2 sequences are SGHRS and YFSETQ. This chain's CDR3 is CASSQNGRRIGEAFF. CDR3 DNA: TGCGCCAGCAGCCAGAACGGGAGGAGGATAGGTGAAGCTTTCTTT.

J is TRBJ2-7 and V is TRBV27; 8 bases fit TRBD2. V lost 0 bases to trimming and J lost 6 bases; unmatched junction nucleotides: 1. The CDR3 covers 13 residues. Germline values: CDR1 MNHEY, CDR2 SMNVEV (reference sequence). CDR3 in amino acids: CASSLSRGGEQYF. The CDR3 region has the DNA TGTGCCAGCAGTTTATCCCGGGGGGGCGAGCAGTACTTC.

The gene calls are TRBV7-9 and TRBJ2-2; 7 nucleotides match TRBD1. Germline values: CDR1 SEHNR, CDR2 FQNEAQ (reference sequence). The CDR3 has 14 residues. V dropped 5 bases and J dropped 7; count of bases not matched to a gene: 7. CDR3 in amino acids: CASSRDSFIGELFF. DNA for the CDR3: TGTGCCAGCAGCCGGGACAGTTTCATCGGGGAGCTGTTTTTT.

This chain connects TRBV4-1 to TRBJ2-7, with D perhaps TRBD1 (6 bases). From germline, CDR1 is MGHRA and CDR2 YSYEKL. The V end lost 1 base, the J end lost 4 bases, and 8 bases lay between the germline ends. The CDR3 totals 13 residues. CDR3 sequence reads: CASSQARGYEQYF. For the CDR3, the DNA is TGCGCCAGCAGCCAAGCCAGGGGTTACGAGCAGTACTTC.

This chain uses TRBV29-1 with TRBJ2-2, with 7 bases matching TRBD1. The length of the CDR3 is 13 residues. Looked up from germline, CDR1 is SQVTM and CDR2 is ANQGSEA. Trimming took 7 bases from V and 1 from J; bases not matched to a gene: 3. CDR3: CSARTGNTGELFF. In DNA form, the CDR3 reads TGCAGCGCAAGGACAGGGAACACCGGGGAGCTGTTTTTT.

Only a few counts were recorded for this clone. V usage is TRBV7-9 and J usage is TRBJ2-2; 8 nucleotides agree with TRBD1. This CDR3 has 14 amino acids. Germline assignment: CDR1 SEHNR and CDR2 FQNEAQ (reference sequence). V shed 4 bases and J 5 bases; nucleotides not matched to a gene: 3. For the CDR3, the DNA is TGTGCCAGCAGCTCCTGGACAGGGACCGGGGAGCTGTTTTTT. This codes for CASSSWTGTGELFF.

The V and J genes are TRBV11-2 and TRBJ1-2; no firm D call. Germline-derived CDR1 and CDR2 are SGHAT and FQNNGV. The ends were cut back, 1 base at V and 6 bases at J, with 9 bases in the middle. The CDR3 spans 13 residues. The CDR3 sequence is CASSLAGVNGYTF. The CDR3 nucleotides are TGTGCCAGCAGCTTAGCCGGGGTAAATGGCTACACCTTC.

The CDR3 protein is CASSPAGGGNNEQFF. The CDR3 nucleotides read TGTGCCAGCAGTCCAGCGGGAGGAGGTAACAATGAGCAGTTCTTC. The chain links TRBV28 to TRBJ2-1, with 9 bases aligning to TRBD2. The germline V gene has CDR1 MDHEN and CDR2 SYDVKM. The V segment lost 5 bases and the J segment 5 bases; nucleotides outside the gene matches: 7. The CDR3 length is 15 residues.

This clone was seen a few times. Other DNA sequences from this sample encode an identical CDR3 as well. The gene calls are TRBV5-1 and TRBJ1-3, with TRBD1 identical over 7 bases. V shed 3 bases and J 1 base; nucleotides not matched to a gene: 7. The CDR3 loop spans 16 amino acids. Germline values: CDR1 SGHRS, CDR2 YFSETQ. For the CDR3, the DNA is TGCGCCAGCAGCTCGGGACAGACTGTTTCTGGAAACACCATATATTTT. Translation: CASSSGQTVSGNTIYF.

J is TRBJ2-3 and V is TRBV10-1; a weak D match, TRBD2 (6 bases). Trimming removed 6 bases at V and 3 bases at J, with 22 bases between. The CDR3 runs to 17 residues. CDR1 is WNHNN and CDR2 is SYGVQD in the germline V gene (reference sequence). The CDR3 DNA sequence: TGCGCCAGCAGCTTGGCGGGGAGTGAAGTGGGAACAGATACGCAGTATTTT. Protein product: CASSLAGSEVGTDTQYF.

The chain links TRBV7-9 to TRBJ2-7, with 12 positions matching TRBD1. Germline CDR1 is SEHNR and CDR2 is FQNEAQ (reference sequence). The CDR3 runs to 15 residues. Germline trimming cut 3 bases from V and 7 bases from J; bases unmatched to any gene: 7. The CDR3 DNA reads as TGTGCCAGCAGCTTCAGGGGACAGGGGGCGAGGGAGCAGTACTTC. Protein: CASSFRGQGAREQYF.

This clone was detected once. This rearrangement joins TRBV5-1 to TRBJ2-5; the match to TRBD2 covers 13 bases. TRBJ2-7 matches the DNA end more closely, so the J call is doubtful. The CDR3 extends over 15 amino acids. The V gene's germline CDR1 is SGHRS and CDR2 YFSETQ. This chain's CDR3 is CASSPGLAGAYEQYF. DNA for the CDR3: TGCGCCAGCAGCCCCGGACTAGCGGGAGCTTACGAGCAGTACTTC.

The chain links TRBV2 to TRBJ1-5, with a possible D match to TRBD1 (5 bases). Germline V gene sequence: CDR1 SNHLY, CDR2 FYNNEI. The V gene lost 5 bases and the J gene lost 1 base, with 9 bases spanning the gap. This CDR3 is built from 14 residues. DNA of the CDR3: TGTGCCAGCAGTCGGGACTTCAGCAATCAGCCCCAGCATTTT. Translating gives CASSRDFSNQPQHF.

This clone was seen just once. The rearrangement joins TRBV5-1 to TRBJ1-6; D gene ambiguous. Germline V gives CDR1 SGHRS, CDR2 YFSETQ. The CDR3 has 15 amino acids. V dropped 4 bases and J dropped 10 bases, with 18 bases sitting between them. CDR3 amino acids: CASSLDPTAGSPLHF. CDR3 in DNA: TGCGCCAGCAGCCTAGACCCGACGGCGGGGTCACCCCTCCACTTT. Based on the CDR3 plus reference TRBV5-1 and TRBJ1-6, the full variable domain is KAGVTQTPRYLIKTRGQQVTLSCSPISGHRSVSWYQQTPGQGLQFLFEYFSETQRNKGNFPGRFSGRQFSNSRSEMNVSTLELGDSALYLCASSLDPTAGSPLHFGNGTRLTVT.

J is TRBJ1-1 and V is TRBV27; D unclear. From germline, CDR1 is MNHEY and CDR2 SMNVEV (reference sequence). The CDR3 is 13 amino acids. V shed 4 bases and J shed 0 bases, with 6 bases lying between them. The CDR3 sequence is CASSSSVNTEAFF. The CDR3 DNA sequence: TGTGCCAGCAGTTCCAGTGTGAACACTGAAGCTTTCTTT.

The chain employs TRBV29-1 and TRBJ1-2, with TRBD1 identical over 7 bases. Unmatched junction bases numbered 6, after V lost 6 bases and J lost 2 bases. The CDR3 is 13 amino acids. Germline CDR1 is SQVTM and CDR2 is ANQGSEA. CDR3 DNA sequence: TGCAGCGTGAGCCAGGGGGTAAACTATGGCTACACCTTC. Amino acids: CSVSQGVNYGYTF.

The rearrangement uses TRBV11-2 and TRBJ2-7, with TRBD2 matching over 13 bases. The V gene end was trimmed by 4 bases and the J gene end by 1 base; junction bases not matched to a gene: 4. Germline V gene lookup returns CDR1 SGHAT and CDR2 FQNNGV. The CDR3 has 16 amino acids. CDR3 in DNA: TGTGCCAGCAGCTCTCGGACTAGCGGGGGTTCCTACGAGCAGTACTTC. It codes for CASSSRTSGGSYEQYF. Using reference TRBV11-2 and TRBJ2-7 for the parts outside the CDR3, the full variable domain is EAGVAQSPRYKIIEKRQSVAFWCNPISGHATLYWYQQILGQGPKLLIQFQNNGVVDDSQLPKDRFSAERLKGVDSTLKIQPAKLEDSAVYLCASSSRTSGGSYEQYFGPGTRLTVT.

J is TRBJ2-2 and V is TRBV10-3, with TRBD2 matching 11 bases. Germline CDR1 is ENHRY and CDR2 is SYGVKD. This CDR3 comprises 14 residues. V lost 8 bases and J lost 6; bases outside the gene matches: 5. The CDR3 DNA follows: TGTGCCATCGGTAGCGGGAGGGCCCCCGGGGAGCTGTTTTTT. This translates into CAIGSGRAPGELFF.